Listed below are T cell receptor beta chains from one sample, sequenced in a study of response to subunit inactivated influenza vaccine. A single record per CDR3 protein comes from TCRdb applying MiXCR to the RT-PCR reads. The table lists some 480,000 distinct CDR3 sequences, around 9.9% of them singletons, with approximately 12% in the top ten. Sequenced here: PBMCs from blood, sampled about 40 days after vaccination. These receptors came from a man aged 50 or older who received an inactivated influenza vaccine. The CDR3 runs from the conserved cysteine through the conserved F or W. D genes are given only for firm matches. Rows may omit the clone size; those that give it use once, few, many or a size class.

DNA: TGTGCCACCAGCAACTCGGGACAGGGTCACCAAGAGACCCAGTACTTC
CDR3: CATSNSGQGHQETQYF
size: few
V: TRBV24-1
D: TRBD1
J: TRBJ2-5

DNA: TGTGCCAGCAGCCCCGGCCGCACGAACACCGGGGAGCTGTTTTTT
CDR3: CASSPGRTNTGELFF
size: many
V: TRBV12-3/TRBV12-4
D: .
J: TRBJ2-2

DNA: TGTGCCAGCGCTAGCGGGAACTACGAGCAGTACTTC
CDR3: CASASGNYEQYF
size: few
V: TRBV2
D: TRBD2
J: TRBJ2-7

DNA: TGCAGTGCTAGAGATAGGAGTCATAGCAATCAGCCCCAGCATTTT
CDR3: CSARDRSHSNQPQHF
size: many
V: TRBV20-1
D: .
J: TRBJ1-5

DNA: TGCGCCAGCAGCCAAGATAGGGGCAGGACAGAGACCCAGTACTTC
CDR3: CASSQDRGRTETQYF
size: .
V: TRBV4-3
D: .
J: TRBJ2-5

DNA: TGTGCCACCAGCAGAGATCTATTCGTCTTAGCTAAGCGGGAGACCCAGTACTTC
CDR3: CATSRDLFVLAKRETQYF
size: few
V: TRBV15
D: .
J: TRBJ2-5

DNA: TGTGCCATCAGTGAGTTAGGGCGGGATGACACCCAGTACTTC
CDR3: CAISELGRDDTQYF
size: few
V: TRBV10-3
D: .
J: TRBJ2-5

DNA: TGTGCCAGCAGCCCCAGCCTCGGACGCATGGGGGAGACCCAGTACTTC
CDR3: CASSPSLGRMGETQYF
size: few
V: TRBV7-2
D: .
J: TRBJ2-5

DNA: TGTGCCAGCAGTCTGAACACCAACAGGGCAAATACGCAGTATTTT
CDR3: CASSLNTNRANTQYF
size: few
V: TRBV6-1
D: .
J: TRBJ2-3

DNA: TGTGCCAGCAGCCGGAATGACAGGGTCGAGACCCAGTACTTC
CDR3: CASSRNDRVETQYF
size: few
V: TRBV11-1
D: TRBD1
J: TRBJ2-5

DNA: TGCTTCCGCCAGGGGGCATGCGAGCAGTACTTC
CDR3: CFRQGACEQYF
size: many
V: TRBV5-1
D: TRBD1
J: TRBJ2-7

DNA: TGCAGCGTTGAGCCTATAGGGATCGGCGCAGATACGCAGTATTTT
CDR3: CSVEPIGIGADTQYF
size: many
V: TRBV29-1
D: .
J: TRBJ2-3

DNA: TGTGCCAGCAATGATCGACAGGGGGTTTTCTATGGCTACACCTTC
CDR3: CASNDRQGVFYGYTF
size: many
V: TRBV6-1
D: TRBD1
J: TRBJ1-2

DNA: TGTGCCAGCAGCCTTATTAGGGGCTACACCTTC
CDR3: CASSLIRGYTF
size: few
V: TRBV12-3/TRBV12-4
D: .
J: TRBJ1-2

DNA: TGCGCCAGCAGCCAAGACCCGGGGTACGAGCAGTGCTTC
CDR3: CASSQDPGYEQCF
size: once
V: TRBV4-1
D: .
J: TRBJ2-7

DNA: TGTGCCAGCAGTCCCGGACTAGCGGGGCCCACAGATACGCAGTATTTT
CDR3: CASSPGLAGPTDTQYF
size: many
V: TRBV5-1
D: TRBD2
J: TRBJ2-3

DNA: TGCGCCAGCAGCTCGCGGGCGGGGGAGACCCAGTACTTC
CDR3: CASSSRAGETQYF
size: few
V: TRBV5-1
D: .
J: TRBJ2-5

DNA: TGTGCCAGCAGTGACCCTGGCGGGGGAATGGATACGCAGTATTTT
CDR3: CASSDPGGGMDTQYF
size: .
V: TRBV12-3/TRBV12-4
D: TRBD2
J: TRBJ2-3

DNA: TGCGCCAGCAGCCGCATGAGCCGAGAGACCCAGTACTTC
CDR3: CASSRMSRETQYF
size: many
V: TRBV4-1
D: .
J: TRBJ2-5

DNA: TGCAGTGTCATACAGGGGGGATTAACCTACGAGCAGTACTTC
CDR3: CSVIQGGLTYEQYF
size: few
V: TRBV20-1
D: TRBD1
J: TRBJ2-7

DNA: TGCGCCAGCACCCTGTCGCCGTTTAACACTGAAGCTTTCTTT
CDR3: CASTLSPFNTEAFF
size: many
V: TRBV4-1
D: .
J: TRBJ1-1

DNA: TGCAGTGCTAGAGATCTGACCATATATACGCAGTATTTT
CDR3: CSARDLTIYTQYF
size: .
V: TRBV20-1
D: .
J: TRBJ2-3

DNA: TGTGCCAGCAGCGCCGGACTCGGCATCTACGAGCAGTACTTC
CDR3: CASSAGLGIYEQYF
size: few
V: TRBV9
D: .
J: TRBJ2-7

DNA: TGTGCCAGCAGCGGTCGGGACAGTGGCTACACCTTC
CDR3: CASSGRDSGYTF
size: many
V: TRBV9
D: TRBD1
J: TRBJ1-2

DNA: TGCAGTGCTAGATCGGGACAGGGGGCGCGGGGTGAAGCTTTCTTT
CDR3: CSARSGQGARGEAFF
size: few
V: TRBV20-1
D: TRBD1
J: TRBJ1-1

DNA: TGCAGCTCGGGTACGGGAGATGAGACCCAGTACTTC
CDR3: CSSGTGDETQYF
size: .
V: TRBV20-1
D: .
J: TRBJ2-5

DNA: TGTGCCAGCAGTTTATCGATCTGGGACACGGGGGAGACCCAGTACTTC
CDR3: CASSLSIWDTGETQYF
size: few
V: TRBV27
D: .
J: TRBJ2-5

DNA: TGTGCCAGCAGCTTAGGGGGCCAGGGTGACATCGGTGGCTACACCTTC
CDR3: CASSLGGQGDIGGYTF
size: .
V: TRBV7-9
D: .
J: TRBJ1-2

DNA: TGCAGTGCTAGTGAGGTGGGAGCTCATGGCTACACCTTC
CDR3: CSASEVGAHGYTF
size: many
V: TRBV20-1
D: .
J: TRBJ1-2

DNA: TGCGCCAGCAGAACGGGACAGGGAAACTATGGCTACACCTTC
CDR3: CASRTGQGNYGYTF
size: many
V: TRBV5-1
D: TRBD1
J: TRBJ1-2

DNA: TGTGCCAGCAGTCTAACCCCAACGCAGTATTTT
CDR3: CASSLTPTQYF
size: few
V: TRBV12-3/TRBV12-4
D: .
J: TRBJ2-3

DNA: TGTGCCAGCAGTCCCCGGGGGTTCGATACGCAGTATTTT
CDR3: CASSPRGFDTQYF
size: .
V: TRBV27
D: .
J: TRBJ2-3

DNA: TGCAGCGTTGGCGAGACAGGGGGCGGCTACGAGCAGTACTTC
CDR3: CSVGETGGGYEQYF
size: .
V: TRBV29-1
D: TRBD1
J: TRBJ2-7

DNA: TGCAGTGCTAGGACCTTATCGGTGAGCAATGAGCAGTTCTTC
CDR3: CSARTLSVSNEQFF
size: few
V: TRBV20-1
D: .
J: TRBJ2-1

DNA: TGTGCCAGCAGCCAAGTACGCGGGGGGGCTCGGGCCGGGGAGCTGTTTTTT
CDR3: CASSQVRGGARAGELFF
size: .
V: TRBV3-1
D: TRBD2
J: TRBJ2-2

DNA: TGTGCCAGCAGACAGCGGACTAGCGGGAACACCGGGGAGCTGTTTTTT
CDR3: CASRQRTSGNTGELFF
size: .
V: TRBV6-1
D: TRBD2
J: TRBJ2-2

DNA: TGTGCCAGCAGCTCGGGGGGGACCCGCACAGATACGCAGTATTTT
CDR3: CASSSGGTRTDTQYF
size: .
V: TRBV7-2
D: TRBD2
J: TRBJ2-3

DNA: TGTGCCAGCAGTCCATCGACTAGCGGGGGGACCGGGGAGCTGTTTTTT
CDR3: CASSPSTSGGTGELFF
size: .
V: TRBV12-3/TRBV12-4
D: TRBD2
J: TRBJ2-2

DNA: TGCAGTGCCGATCTGACGGGGGGGCCTATGACAGATACGCAGTATTTT
CDR3: CSADLTGGPMTDTQYF
size: .
V: TRBV20-1
D: TRBD2
J: TRBJ2-3

DNA: TGTGCCACCAGTGACCCCGGGAGGAACACCGGGGAGCTGTTTTTT
CDR3: CATSDPGRNTGELFF
size: few
V: TRBV24-1
D: .
J: TRBJ2-2

DNA: TGTGCCAGCAGCAGTTCCCCGGAGTCAGGAGAGACCCAGTACTTC
CDR3: CASSSSPESGETQYF
size: .
V: TRBV12-3/TRBV12-4
D: .
J: TRBJ2-5